This entry concerns a single T cell receptor beta chain. The antigen is undetermined. This record comes from a study of Tregs in tolerant kidney transplant recipients. Study-level points and caveats: The most relevant donor-specific Treg TCRbeta repertoire apparently came from expansion with activated donor B cells. This study did not directly address biological reproducibility. Few patients were studied, so findings need validation in larger groups.

Measured with immunoSEQ multiplex PCR; TCRdb has only the in-frame clones, and not every one. The data show 200,000 to 300,000 clones, about 80% seen once. Unstimulated Tregs (CD4+CD25+CD127-) and CD4+CD25- non-Tregs were sorted from PBMCs. The sequence derives from a human donor in good health. The sequencing sample was made of CD4+ T cells from blood.

CDR3 DNA sequence: TGTGCCAGCAGCTTACGATCACTACTCACAGATACGCAGTATTTT. Its protein product is CASSLRSLLTDTQYF. The chain uses TRBV11-2 and TRBJ2-3, with no clear D. Trimming cost V 2 bases and J 2 bases, with 11 bases left between them. This CDR3 comprises 15 residues. Per germline, CDR1 SGHAT and CDR2 FQNNGV. The full variable domain, its missing parts supplied by reference TRBV11-2 and TRBJ2-3, is EAGVAQSPRYKIIEKRQSVAFWCNPISGHATLYWYQQILGQGPKLLIQFQNNGVVDDSQLPKDRFSAERLKGVDSTLKIQPAKLEDSAVYLCASSLRSLLTDTQYFGPGTRLTVL.